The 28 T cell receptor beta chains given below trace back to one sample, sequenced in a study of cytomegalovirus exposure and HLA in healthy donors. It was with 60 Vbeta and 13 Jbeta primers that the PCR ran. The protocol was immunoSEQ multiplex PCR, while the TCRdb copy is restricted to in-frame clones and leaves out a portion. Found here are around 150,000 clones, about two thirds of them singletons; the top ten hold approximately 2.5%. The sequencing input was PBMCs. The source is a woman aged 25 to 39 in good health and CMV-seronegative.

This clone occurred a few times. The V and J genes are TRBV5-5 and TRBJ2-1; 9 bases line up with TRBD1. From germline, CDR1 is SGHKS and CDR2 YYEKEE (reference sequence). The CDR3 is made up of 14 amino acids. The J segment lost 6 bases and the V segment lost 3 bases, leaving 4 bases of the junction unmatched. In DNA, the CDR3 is TGTGCCAGCAGCTCGGGACAGGGAGGCAATGAGCAGTTCTTC. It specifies CASSSGQGGNEQFF.

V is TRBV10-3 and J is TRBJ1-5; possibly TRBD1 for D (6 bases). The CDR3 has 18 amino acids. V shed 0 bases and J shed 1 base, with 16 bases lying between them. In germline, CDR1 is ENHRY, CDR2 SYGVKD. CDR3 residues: CAISESSGGGVSNQPQHF. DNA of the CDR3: TGTGCCATCAGTGAGTCGAGTGGGGGGGGCGTAAGCAATCAGCCCCAGCATTTT.

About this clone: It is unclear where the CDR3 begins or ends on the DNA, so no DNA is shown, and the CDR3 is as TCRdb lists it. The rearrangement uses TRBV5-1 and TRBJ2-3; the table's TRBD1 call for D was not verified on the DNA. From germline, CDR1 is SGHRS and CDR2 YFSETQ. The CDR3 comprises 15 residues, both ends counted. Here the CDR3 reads CASSFGTGSLDTRYF.

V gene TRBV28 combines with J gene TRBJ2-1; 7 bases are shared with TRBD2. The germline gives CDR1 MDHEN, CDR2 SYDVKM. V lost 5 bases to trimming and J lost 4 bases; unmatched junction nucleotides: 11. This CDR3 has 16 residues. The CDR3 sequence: CASSGVREGLYNEQFF. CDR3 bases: TGTGCCAGCAGTGGGGTGAGGGAGGGCCTGTACAATGAGCAGTTCTTC.

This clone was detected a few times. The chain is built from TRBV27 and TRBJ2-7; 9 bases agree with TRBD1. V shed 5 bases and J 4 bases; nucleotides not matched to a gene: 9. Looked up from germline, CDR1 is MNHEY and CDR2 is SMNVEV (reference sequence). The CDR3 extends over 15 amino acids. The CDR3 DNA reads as TGTGCCAGCAGTCCCTCCGGGACAGGGTGGTACGAGCAGTACTTC. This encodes CASSPSGTGWYEQYF.

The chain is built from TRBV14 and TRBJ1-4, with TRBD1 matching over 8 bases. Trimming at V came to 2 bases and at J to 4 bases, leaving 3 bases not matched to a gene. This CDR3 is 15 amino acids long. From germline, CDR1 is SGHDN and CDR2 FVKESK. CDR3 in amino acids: CASSQTGGVNEKLFF. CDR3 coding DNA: TGTGCCAGCAGCCAAACAGGGGGTGTTAATGAAAAACTGTTTTTT.

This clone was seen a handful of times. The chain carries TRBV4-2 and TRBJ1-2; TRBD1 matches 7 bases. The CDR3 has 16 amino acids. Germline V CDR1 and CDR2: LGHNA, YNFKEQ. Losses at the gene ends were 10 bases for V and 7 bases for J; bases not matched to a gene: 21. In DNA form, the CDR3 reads TGTGCCAACTTCTCGGGGGAGACAGGGACCTCGGCTGGCTACACCTTC. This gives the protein CANFSGETGTSAGYTF.

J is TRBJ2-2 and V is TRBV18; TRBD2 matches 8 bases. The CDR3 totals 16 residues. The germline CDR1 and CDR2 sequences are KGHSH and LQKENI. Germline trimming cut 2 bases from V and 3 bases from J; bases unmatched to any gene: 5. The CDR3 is CASSPTSGEYTGELFF. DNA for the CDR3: TGTGCCAGCTCACCAACTAGCGGAGAATACACCGGGGAGCTGTTTTTT.

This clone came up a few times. CDR3 protein: CASSRTSVAGDTQYF. In DNA form, the CDR3 reads TGTGCCAGCAGCAGGACTAGCGTGGCGGGAGATACGCAGTATTTT. This sequence joins TRBV7-3 and TRBJ2-3, with 9 bases lining up with TRBD2. Germline assignment: CDR1 SGHTA and CDR2 FQGTGA. The CDR3 runs to 15 residues. V dropped 5 bases and J dropped 5; count of bases not matched to a gene: 8. Looking up the rest from reference TRBV7-3 and TRBJ2-3 gives the full variable domain: GAGVSQTPSNKVTEKGKYVELRCDPISGHTALYWYRQSLGQGPEFLIYFQGTGAADDSGLPNDRFFAVRPEGSVSTLKIQRTERGDSAVYLCASSRTSVAGDTQYFGPGTRLTVL.

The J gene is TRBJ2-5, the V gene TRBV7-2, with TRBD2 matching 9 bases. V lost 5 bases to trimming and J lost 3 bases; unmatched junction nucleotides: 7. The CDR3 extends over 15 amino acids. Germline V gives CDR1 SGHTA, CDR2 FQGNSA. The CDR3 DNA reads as TGTGCCAGCAGCCAATCCCCTAGCGGGAAAGAGACCCAGTACTTC. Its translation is CASSQSPSGKETQYF.

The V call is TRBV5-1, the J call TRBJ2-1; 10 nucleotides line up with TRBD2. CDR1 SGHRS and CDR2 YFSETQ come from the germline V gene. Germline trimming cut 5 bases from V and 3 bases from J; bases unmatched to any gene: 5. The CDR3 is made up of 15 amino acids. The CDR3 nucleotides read TGCGCCAGCAGTCGTGGGACTAGCGACTACAATGAGCAGTTCTTC. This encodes CASSRGTSDYNEQFF.

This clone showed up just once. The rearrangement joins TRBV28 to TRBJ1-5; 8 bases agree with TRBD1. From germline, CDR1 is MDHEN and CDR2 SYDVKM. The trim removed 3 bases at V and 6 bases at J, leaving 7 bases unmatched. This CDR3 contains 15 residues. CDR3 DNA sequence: TGTGCCAGCAGTTTTGTAACAGGGGGTGGTCAGCCCCAGCATTTT. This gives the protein CASSFVTGGGQPQHF. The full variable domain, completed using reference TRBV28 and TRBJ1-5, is DVKVTQSSRYLVKRTGEKVFLECVQDMDHENMFWYRQDPGLGLRLIYFSYDVKMKEKGDIPEGYSVSREKKERFSLILESASTNQTSMYLCASSFVTGGGQPQHFGDGTRLSIL.

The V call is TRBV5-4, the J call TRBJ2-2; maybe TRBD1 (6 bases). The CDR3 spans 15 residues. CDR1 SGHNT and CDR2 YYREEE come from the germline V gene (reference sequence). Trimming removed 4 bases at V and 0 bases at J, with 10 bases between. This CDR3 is CASSPGQPNTGELFF. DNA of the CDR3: TGTGCCAGCAGCCCGGGACAACCGAACACCGGGGAGCTGTTTTTT.

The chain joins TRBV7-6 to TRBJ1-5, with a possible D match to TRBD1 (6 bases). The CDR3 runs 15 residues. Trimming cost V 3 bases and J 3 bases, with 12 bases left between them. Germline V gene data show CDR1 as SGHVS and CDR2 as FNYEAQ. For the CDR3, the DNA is TGTGCCAGCAGCTTGGGCCAGGGGTTCAATCAGCCCCAGCATTTT. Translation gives CASSLGQGFNQPQHF.

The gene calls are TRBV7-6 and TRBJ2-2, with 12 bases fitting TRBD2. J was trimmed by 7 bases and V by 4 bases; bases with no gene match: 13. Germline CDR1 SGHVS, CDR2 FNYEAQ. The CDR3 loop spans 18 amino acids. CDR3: CASSSQTSGGPLGGELFF. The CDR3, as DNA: TGTGCCAGCAGCTCCCAGACTAGCGGGGGACCACTGGGCGGGGAGCTGTTTTTT.

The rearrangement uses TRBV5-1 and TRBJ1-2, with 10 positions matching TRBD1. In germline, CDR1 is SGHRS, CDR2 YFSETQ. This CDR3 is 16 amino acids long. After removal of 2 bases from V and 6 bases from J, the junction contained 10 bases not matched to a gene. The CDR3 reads CASSFNPGTGADGYTF. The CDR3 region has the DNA TGCGCCAGCAGCTTCAACCCCGGGACAGGGGCGGATGGCTACACCTTC.

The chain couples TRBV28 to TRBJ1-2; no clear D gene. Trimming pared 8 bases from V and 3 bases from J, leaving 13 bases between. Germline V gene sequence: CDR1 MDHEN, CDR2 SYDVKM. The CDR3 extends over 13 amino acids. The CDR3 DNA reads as TGTGCCAGCGAGGATACTTCGGACTATGGCTACACCTTC. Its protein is CASEDTSDYGYTF.

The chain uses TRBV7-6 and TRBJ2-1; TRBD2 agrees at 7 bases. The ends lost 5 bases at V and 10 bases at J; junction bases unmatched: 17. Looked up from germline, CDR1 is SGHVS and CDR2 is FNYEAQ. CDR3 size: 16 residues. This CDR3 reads CASSIHLAGISSEQFF. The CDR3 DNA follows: TGTGCCAGCAGCATCCATTTAGCGGGTATCAGCAGCGAGCAGTTCTTC.

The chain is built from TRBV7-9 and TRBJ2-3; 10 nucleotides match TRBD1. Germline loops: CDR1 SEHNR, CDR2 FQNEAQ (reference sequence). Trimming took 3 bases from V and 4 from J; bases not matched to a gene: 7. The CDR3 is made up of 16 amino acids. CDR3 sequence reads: CASSFPRTGGPDTQYF. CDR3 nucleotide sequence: TGTGCCAGCAGCTTCCCCCGGACAGGGGGGCCAGATACGCAGTATTTT.

The DNA of the CDR3 is TGTGCCACCAGCAGAACCCGCGTGCAGGTCAATGAAAAACTGTTTTTT. Translating it yields CATSRTRVQVNEKLFF. The rearrangement uses TRBV15 and TRBJ1-4; D not certain. This CDR3 spans 16 amino acids. CDR1 and CDR2 from the germline V gene are LNHNV and YYDKDF (reference sequence). V lost 2 bases, J lost 5 bases, and 15 bases lay in between.

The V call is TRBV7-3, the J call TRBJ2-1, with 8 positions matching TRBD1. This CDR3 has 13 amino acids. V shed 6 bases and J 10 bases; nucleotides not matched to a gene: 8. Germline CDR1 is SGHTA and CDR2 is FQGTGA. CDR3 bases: TGTGCCAGCAGGCAGGGGGCGCGTGGAGAGCAGTTCTTC. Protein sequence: CASRQGARGEQFF. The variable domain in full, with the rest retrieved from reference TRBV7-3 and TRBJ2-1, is GAGVSQTPSNKVTEKGKYVELRCDPISGHTALYWYRQSLGQGPEFLIYFQGTGAADDSGLPNDRFFAVRPEGSVSTLKIQRTERGDSAVYLCASRQGARGEQFFGPGTRLTVL.

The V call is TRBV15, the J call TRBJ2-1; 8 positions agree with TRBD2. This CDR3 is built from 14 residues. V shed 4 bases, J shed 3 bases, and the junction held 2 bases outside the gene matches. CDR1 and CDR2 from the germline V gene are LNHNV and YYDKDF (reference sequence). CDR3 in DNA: TGTGCCACCAGCACGGGACTAGTCTACAATGAGCAGTTCTTC. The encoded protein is CATSTGLVYNEQFF. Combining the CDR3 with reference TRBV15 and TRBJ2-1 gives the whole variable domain DAMVIQNPRYQVTQFGKPVTLSCSQTLNHNVMYWYQQKSSQAPKLLFHYYDKDFNNEADTPDNFQSRRPNTSFCFLDIRSPGLGDTAMYLCATSTGLVYNEQFFGPGTRLTVL.

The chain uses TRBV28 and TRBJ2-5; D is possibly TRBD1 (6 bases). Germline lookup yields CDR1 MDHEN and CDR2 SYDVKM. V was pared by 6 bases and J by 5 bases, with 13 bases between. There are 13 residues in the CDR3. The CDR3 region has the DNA TGTGCCAGCAGGCCTACAGGGTGGGAGACCCAGTACTTC. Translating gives CASRPTGWETQYF.

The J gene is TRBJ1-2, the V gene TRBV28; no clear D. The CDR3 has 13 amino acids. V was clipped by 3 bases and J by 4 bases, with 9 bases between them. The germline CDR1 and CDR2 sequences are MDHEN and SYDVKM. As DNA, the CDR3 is TGTGCCAGCAGTTTCGGTTCGATCTATGGCTACACCTTC. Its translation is CASSFGSIYGYTF.

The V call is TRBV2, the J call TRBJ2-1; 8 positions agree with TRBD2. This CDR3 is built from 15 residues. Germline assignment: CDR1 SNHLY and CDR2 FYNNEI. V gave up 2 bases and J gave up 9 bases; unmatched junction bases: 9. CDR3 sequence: CASSEIGSGSPEQFF. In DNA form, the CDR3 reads TGTGCCAGCAGTGAAATAGGGAGCGGGAGCCCTGAGCAGTTCTTC.

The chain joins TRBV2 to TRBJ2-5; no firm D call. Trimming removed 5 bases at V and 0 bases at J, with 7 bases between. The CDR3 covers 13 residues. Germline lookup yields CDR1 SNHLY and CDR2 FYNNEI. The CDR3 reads CASSYSNQETQYF. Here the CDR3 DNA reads TGTGCCAGCAGTTACAGTAACCAAGAGACCCAGTACTTC. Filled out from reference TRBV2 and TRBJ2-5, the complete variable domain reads EPEVTQTPSHQVTQMGQEVILRCVPISNHLYFYWYRQILGQKVEFLVSFYNNEISEKSEIFDDQFSVERPDGSNFTLKIRSTKLEDSAMYFCASSYSNQETQYFGPGTRLLVL.

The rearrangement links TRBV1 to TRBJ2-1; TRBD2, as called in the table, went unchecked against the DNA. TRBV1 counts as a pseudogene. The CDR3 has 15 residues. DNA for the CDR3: TGCACCAGGGGCCCGGGGGTCTGGAGTTTTAAGGAGCAGTTCTTC. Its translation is CTRGPGVWSFKEQFF.

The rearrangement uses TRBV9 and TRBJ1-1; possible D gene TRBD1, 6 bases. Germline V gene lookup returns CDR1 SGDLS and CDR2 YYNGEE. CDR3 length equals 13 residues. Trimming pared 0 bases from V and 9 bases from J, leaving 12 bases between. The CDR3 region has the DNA TGTGCCAGCAGCGTAGACCAGGGGCGGAAAGCTTTCTTT. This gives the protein CASSVDQGRKAFF.